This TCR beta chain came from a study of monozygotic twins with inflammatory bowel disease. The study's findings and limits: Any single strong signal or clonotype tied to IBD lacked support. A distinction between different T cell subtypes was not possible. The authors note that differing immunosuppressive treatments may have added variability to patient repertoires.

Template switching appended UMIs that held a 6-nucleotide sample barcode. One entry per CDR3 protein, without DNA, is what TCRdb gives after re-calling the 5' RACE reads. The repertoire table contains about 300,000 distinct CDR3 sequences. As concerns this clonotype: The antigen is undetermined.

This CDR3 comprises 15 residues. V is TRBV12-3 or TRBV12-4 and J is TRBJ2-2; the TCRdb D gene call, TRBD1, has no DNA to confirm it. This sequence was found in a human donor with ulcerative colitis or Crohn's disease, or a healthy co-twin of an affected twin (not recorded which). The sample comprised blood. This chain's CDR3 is CASSFRGRGTGELFF.